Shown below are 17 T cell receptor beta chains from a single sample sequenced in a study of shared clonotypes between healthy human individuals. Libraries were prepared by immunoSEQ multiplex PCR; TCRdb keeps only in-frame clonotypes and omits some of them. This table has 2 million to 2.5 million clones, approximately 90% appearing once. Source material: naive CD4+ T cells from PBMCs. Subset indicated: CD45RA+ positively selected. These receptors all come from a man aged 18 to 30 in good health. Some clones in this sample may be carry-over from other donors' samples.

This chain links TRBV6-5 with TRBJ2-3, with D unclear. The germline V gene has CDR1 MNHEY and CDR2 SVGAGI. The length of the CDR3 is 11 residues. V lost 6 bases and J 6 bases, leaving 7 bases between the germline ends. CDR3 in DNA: TGTGCCAGCAGAGCCGGGGATACGCAGTATTTT. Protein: CASRAGDTQYF.

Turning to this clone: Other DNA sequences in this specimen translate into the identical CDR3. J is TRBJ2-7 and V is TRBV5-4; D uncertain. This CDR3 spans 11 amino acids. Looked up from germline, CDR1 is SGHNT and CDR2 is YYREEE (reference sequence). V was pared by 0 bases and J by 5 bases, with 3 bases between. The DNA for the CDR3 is TGTGCCAGCAGCTTGGACCACGAGCAGTACTTC. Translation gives CASSLDHEQYF.

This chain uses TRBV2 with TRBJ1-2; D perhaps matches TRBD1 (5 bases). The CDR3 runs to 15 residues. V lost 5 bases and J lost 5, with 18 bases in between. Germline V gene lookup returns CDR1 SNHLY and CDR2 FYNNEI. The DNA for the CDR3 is TGTGCCAGCAGTCCGGACAACCGGAGTGTTTATGGCTACACCTTC. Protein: CASSPDNRSVYGYTF.

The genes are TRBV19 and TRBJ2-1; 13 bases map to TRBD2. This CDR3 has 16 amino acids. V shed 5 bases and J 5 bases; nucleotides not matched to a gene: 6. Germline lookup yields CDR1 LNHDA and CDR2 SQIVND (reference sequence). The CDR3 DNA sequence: TGTGCCAGTAGTGACTGGGGGACTAGCGGGAACAATGAGCAGTTCTTC. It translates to CASSDWGTSGNNEQFF.

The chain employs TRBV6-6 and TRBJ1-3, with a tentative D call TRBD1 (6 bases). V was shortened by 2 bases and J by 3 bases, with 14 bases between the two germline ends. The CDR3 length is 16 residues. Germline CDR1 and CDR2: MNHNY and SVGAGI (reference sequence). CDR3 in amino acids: CASSYEGGGGGNTIYF. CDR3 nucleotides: TGTGCCAGCAGTTACGAGGGAGGGGGAGGTGGAAACACCATATATTTT.

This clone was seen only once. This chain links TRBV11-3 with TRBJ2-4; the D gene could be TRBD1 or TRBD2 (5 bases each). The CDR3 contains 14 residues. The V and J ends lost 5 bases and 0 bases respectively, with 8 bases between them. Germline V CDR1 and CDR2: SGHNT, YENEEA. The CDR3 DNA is TGTGCCAGCAGCCCGGGGACAGCCAAAAACATTCAGTACTTC. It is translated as CASSPGTAKNIQYF.

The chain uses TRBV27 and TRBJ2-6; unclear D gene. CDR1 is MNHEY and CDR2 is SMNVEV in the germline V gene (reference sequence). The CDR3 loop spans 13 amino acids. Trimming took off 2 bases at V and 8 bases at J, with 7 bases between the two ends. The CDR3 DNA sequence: TGTGCCAGCAGTTTAACCGTTTCCAACGTCCTGACTTTC. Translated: CASSLTVSNVLTF.

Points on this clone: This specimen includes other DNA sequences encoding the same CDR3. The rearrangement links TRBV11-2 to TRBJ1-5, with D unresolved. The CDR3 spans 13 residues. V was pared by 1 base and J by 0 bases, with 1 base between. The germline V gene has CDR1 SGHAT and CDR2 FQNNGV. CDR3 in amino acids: CASSLVSNQPQHF. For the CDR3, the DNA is TGTGCCAGCAGCTTAGTTAGCAATCAGCCCCAGCATTTT.

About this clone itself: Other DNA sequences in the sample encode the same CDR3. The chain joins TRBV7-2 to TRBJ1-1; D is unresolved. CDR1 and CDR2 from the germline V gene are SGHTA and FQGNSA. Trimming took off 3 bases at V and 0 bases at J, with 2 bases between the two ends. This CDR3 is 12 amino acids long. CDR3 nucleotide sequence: TGTGCCAGCAGCTTGTTGAACACTGAAGCTTTCTTT. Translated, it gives CASSLLNTEAFF.

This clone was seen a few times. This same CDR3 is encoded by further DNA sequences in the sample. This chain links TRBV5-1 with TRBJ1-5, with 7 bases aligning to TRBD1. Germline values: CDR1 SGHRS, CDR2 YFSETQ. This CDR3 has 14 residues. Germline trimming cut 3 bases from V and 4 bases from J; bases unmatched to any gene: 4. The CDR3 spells CASSSGTENQPQHF. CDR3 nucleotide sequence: TGCGCCAGCAGCTCCGGGACAGAGAATCAGCCCCAGCATTTT.

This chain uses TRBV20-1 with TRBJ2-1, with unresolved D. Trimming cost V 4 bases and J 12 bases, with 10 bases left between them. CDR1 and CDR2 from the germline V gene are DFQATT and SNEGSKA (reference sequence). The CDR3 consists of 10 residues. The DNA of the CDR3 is TGCAGTGCTACGAATGCAGGGCAGTTCTTC. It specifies CSATNAGQFF.

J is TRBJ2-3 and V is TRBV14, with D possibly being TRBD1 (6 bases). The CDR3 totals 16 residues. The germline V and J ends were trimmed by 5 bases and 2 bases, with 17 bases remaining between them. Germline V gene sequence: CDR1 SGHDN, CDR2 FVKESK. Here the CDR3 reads CASSAHGQIPTDTQYF. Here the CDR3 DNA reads TGTGCCAGCAGCGCGCACGGACAGATCCCCACAGATACGCAGTATTTT.

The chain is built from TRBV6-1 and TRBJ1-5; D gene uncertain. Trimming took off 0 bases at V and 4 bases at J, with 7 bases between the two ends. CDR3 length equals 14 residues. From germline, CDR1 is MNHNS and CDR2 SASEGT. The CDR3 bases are TGTGCCAGCAGTGAAGCGCAACGAAATCAGCCCCAGCATTTT. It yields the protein CASSEAQRNQPQHF.

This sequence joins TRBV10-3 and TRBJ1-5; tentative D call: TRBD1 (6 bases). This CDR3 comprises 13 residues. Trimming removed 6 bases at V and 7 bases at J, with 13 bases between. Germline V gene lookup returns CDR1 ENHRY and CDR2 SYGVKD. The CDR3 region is CAIRRDTSQPQHF. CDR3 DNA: TGTGCCATCAGGCGGGACACGAGCCAGCCCCAGCATTTT.

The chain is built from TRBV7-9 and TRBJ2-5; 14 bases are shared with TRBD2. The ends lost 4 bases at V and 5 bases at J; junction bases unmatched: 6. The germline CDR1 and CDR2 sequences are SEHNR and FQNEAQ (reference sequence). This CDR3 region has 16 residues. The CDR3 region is CASSSGTSGSSETQYF. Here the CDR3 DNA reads TGTGCCAGCAGCTCCGGGACTAGCGGGAGTTCGGAGACCCAGTACTTC.

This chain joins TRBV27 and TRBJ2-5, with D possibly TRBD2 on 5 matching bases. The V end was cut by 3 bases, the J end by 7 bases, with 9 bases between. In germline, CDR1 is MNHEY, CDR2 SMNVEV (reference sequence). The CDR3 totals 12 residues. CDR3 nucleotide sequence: TGTGCCAGCAGTTTCGAGGCGGGGACCCAGTACTTC. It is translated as CASSFEAGTQYF.

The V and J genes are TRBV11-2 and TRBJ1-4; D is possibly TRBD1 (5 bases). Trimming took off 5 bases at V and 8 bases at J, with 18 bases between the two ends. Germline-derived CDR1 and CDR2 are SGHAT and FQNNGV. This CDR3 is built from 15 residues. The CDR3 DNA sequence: TGTGCCAGCAGCCGCAGTAGGGGCTGGTTGGAAAAACTGTTTTTT. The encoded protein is CASSRSRGWLEKLFF.